These T cell receptor beta chains were read from a single sample in a study of post-analysis software for immune sequencing data. TCRdb passed the PCR reads through MiXCR, listing each CDR3 protein once. The sample holds 800,000 to 950,000 distinct CDR3 sequences, around 50% seen once. The sequenced sample was blood. These receptors were obtained from a girl aged 10 to 17 with multiple sclerosis. The CDR3 runs from the conserved cysteine through the conserved F or W. The order of the fields is J gene, V gene, clone size, D gene, CDR3 length, CDR3 DNA, CDR3 protein. D genes are given only for firm matches. Part of the rows lack a size; the others show once, few, many or a class for expanded clones.

J: TRBJ2-7
V: TRBV27
size: NA
D: TRBD2
length: 14
DNA: TGTGCCAGCAGTACGGCTAGCGGGAGTTACGAGCAGTACTTC
CDR3: CASSTASGSYEQYF

J: TRBJ2-1
V: TRBV24-1
size: NA
D: NA
length: 14
DNA: TGTGCCACCAGTCGGGCTGGTTCCTACAATGAGCAGTTCTTC
CDR3: CATSRAGSYNEQFF

J: TRBJ2-5
V: TRBV4-2
size: NA
D: NA
length: 14
DNA: TGTGCCAGCAGCCTAGGGGGATACGAAGAGACCCAGTACTTC
CDR3: CASSLGGYEETQYF

J: TRBJ1-5
V: TRBV12-3/TRBV12-4
size: NA
D: TRBD1
length: 15
DNA: TGTGCCAGCAACCAGGGACAGGGTGGCAATCAGCCCCAGCATTTT
CDR3: CASNQGQGGNQPQHF

J: TRBJ2-7
V: TRBV6-6
size: NA
D: TRBD2
length: 15
DNA: TGTGCCAGCAGGGAAGGACTAGCGGTCTCCTACGAGCAGTACTTC
CDR3: CASREGLAVSYEQYF

J: TRBJ1-2
V: TRBV7-9
size: few
D: TRBD1
length: 14
DNA: TGTGCCAGCAGCGGGACAGGGGCTGACTATGGCTACACCTTC
CDR3: CASSGTGADYGYTF

J: TRBJ1-3
V: TRBV29-1
size: NA
D: NA
length: 13
DNA: TGCAGCGTTGGGTGGAGCTCTGGAAACACCATATATTTT
CDR3: CSVGWSSGNTIYF

J: TRBJ2-3
V: TRBV5-1
size: NA
D: TRBD1
length: 16
DNA: TGCGCCAGCAGCTTGGAGTGGACAGGGAACACAGATACGCAGTATTTT
CDR3: CASSLEWTGNTDTQYF

J: TRBJ2-7
V: TRBV7-9
size: once
D: TRBD2
length: 13
DNA: TGTGCCAGCAGCAGGACTAGCATTAACGAGCAGTACTTC
CDR3: CASSRTSINEQYF

J: TRBJ2-7
V: TRBV20-1
size: NA
D: NA
length: 13
DNA: TGCAGTGCTAGTAGCCTAGCCTACAATGAGCAGTACTTC
CDR3: CSASSLAYNEQYF

J: TRBJ2-7
V: TRBV25-1
size: few
D: NA
length: 16
DNA: TGTGCCAGCAGTGATCCCCGGGGCCTCCTAGGGTACGAGCAGTACTTC
CDR3: CASSDPRGLLGYEQYF

J: TRBJ1-2
V: TRBV29-1
size: NA
D: NA
length: 12
DNA: TGCAGCGTTGAAGTGTCAGGGCACGGCTACACCTTC
CDR3: CSVEVSGHGYTF

J: TRBJ1-2
V: TRBV29-1
size: NA
D: TRBD1
length: 17
DNA: TGCAGCGTGGAACACGGACAGGGATTTAGCTCTAACTATGGCTACACCTTC
CDR3: CSVEHGQGFSSNYGYTF

J: TRBJ2-7
V: TRBV5-1
size: once
D: NA
length: 12
DNA: TGCGCCAGCAGGTTCCGGGGTTACGAGCAGTACTTC
CDR3: CASRFRGYEQYF

J: TRBJ2-1
V: TRBV7-8
size: NA
D: TRBD2
length: 16
DNA: TGTGCCAGCAGCTTATCCCGGGTGCTAGCGGGCAATGAGCAGTTCTTC
CDR3: CASSLSRVLAGNEQFF

J: TRBJ1-2
V: TRBV20-1
size: NA
D: TRBD1
length: 11
DNA: TGCAGGGCAAAACAGGGGTATGGCTACACCTTC
CDR3: CRAKQGYGYTF

J: TRBJ2-5
V: TRBV4-1
size: NA
D: TRBD1
length: 15
DNA: TGCGCCAGCAGCCAACCGACAGGGGGCCGAGAGACCCAGTACTTC
CDR3: CASSQPTGGRETQYF

J: TRBJ2-5
V: TRBV5-1
size: NA
D: NA
length: 14
DNA: TGCGCCAGCAGCTTGGGAAAAGGCCCAGAGACCCAGTACTTC
CDR3: CASSLGKGPETQYF

J: TRBJ2-6
V: TRBV20-1
size: NA
D: NA
length: 14
DNA: TGCAGTGCTATCGGAGGGGCCGGGGCCAACGTCCTGACTTTC
CDR3: CSAIGGAGANVLTF

J: TRBJ2-2
V: TRBV24-1
size: once
D: NA
length: 15
DNA: TGTGCCACCAGTGGATCGGAAGGGAACACCGGGGAGCTGTTTTTT
CDR3: CATSGSEGNTGELFF

J: TRBJ2-7
V: TRBV5-1
size: NA
D: TRBD2
length: 16
DNA: TGCGTCAGCAGCTTGATAGGACTAGCGGGGGCAGGCGAGCAGTACTTC
CDR3: CVSSLIGLAGAGEQYF

J: TRBJ2-1
V: TRBV20-1
size: NA
D: NA
length: 12
DNA: TGCAGTTATAAGAGTAGCCACAATGAGCAGTTCTTC
CDR3: CSYKSSHNEQFF

J: TRBJ2-6
V: TRBV3-1
size: few
D: NA
length: 16
DNA: TGTGCCAGCAGCCCACCAAAGAGCTCTGGGGCCAACGTCCTGACTTTC
CDR3: CASSPPKSSGANVLTF

J: TRBJ2-5
V: TRBV4-2
size: few
D: NA
length: 15
DNA: TGTGCCAGCAGCCAAGATCCCAGGGGAGAGGAGACCCAGTACTTC
CDR3: CASSQDPRGEETQYF

J: TRBJ2-6
V: TRBV6-6
size: few
D: NA
length: 17
DNA: TGTGCCAGCATTAGGGACGGACGAGTTTCTGGGGCCAACGTCCTGACTTTC
CDR3: CASIRDGRVSGANVLTF

J: TRBJ1-5
V: TRBV20-1
size: NA
D: TRBD1
length: 15
DNA: TGCAGTGCTACCCCTCCGGGACAGGGTAATCAGCCCCAGCATTTT
CDR3: CSATPPGQGNQPQHF